This T cell receptor (beta chain) is drawn from a study of blood T cell repertoires in COVID-19. Repertoires were generated with immunoSEQ multiplex PCR, while TCRdb's copy carries only in-frame clones and drops some. Of 350,000 or so clones listed, roughly 89% are singletons. The sequence was collected from a young man with active or convalescent COVID-19. Sequencing input: peripheral blood.

The CDR3 bases are TGCGCCAGCAGCCAAGATTATCCGGTCAATGAGCAGTTCTTC. This codes for CASSQDYPVNEQFF. The V and J genes are TRBV4-3 and TRBJ2-1; no clear D gene. With 0 bases removed from V and 6 bases from J, the gap between germline ends came to 9 bases. Germline V gene sequence: CDR1 LGHNA, CDR2 YSLEER. This CDR3 is built from 14 residues.